Listed below are T cell receptor beta chains from one sample, sequenced in a study of beta chain features in type 1 diabetes. Sequencing used immunoSEQ multiplex PCR; TCRdb keeps in-frame clones, though not all of them. This table holds a few hundred thousand clones, around 22% found once. Sequenced sample: naive CD4+ T cells from blood. These receptors all stem from a woman in her 30s with type 1 diabetes. The CDR3 runs from the conserved cysteine through the conserved F or W.

V: TRBV4-1; J: TRBJ2-2; CDR3: CASSRDRMTGELFF
V: TRBV18; J: TRBJ2-1; CDR3: CASSPDRGSFYNEQFF
V: TRBV7-9; J: TRBJ2-6; CDR3: CASSSPTGGASGANVLTF
V: TRBV5-4; J: TRBJ1-2; CDR3: CASSLDRTYGYTF
V: TRBV29-1; J: TRBJ2-7; CDR3: CSVGTGTPYEQYF
V: TRBV10-3; J: TRBJ2-7; CDR3: CAILEDGTYEQYF
V: TRBV19; J: TRBJ2-7; CDR3: CASSNLGQGTYEQYF
V: TRBV6-5; J: TRBJ1-1; CDR3: CASSRYSTEAFF
V: TRBV15; J: TRBJ1-1; CDR3: CATSRDMGGNTEAFF
V: TRBV4-1; J: TRBJ2-5; CDR3: CASSQENSGGTQYF
V: TRBV6-5; J: TRBJ1-5; CDR3: CASSYRSNQPQHF
V: TRBV5-1; J: TRBJ2-5; CDR3: CASSTGGIQETQYF
V: TRBV11-2; J: TRBJ2-7; CDR3: CASSSSTGRYEQYF
V: TRBV21-1; J: TRBJ1-1; CDR3: CARTSFPGRAEAFF
V: TRBV28; J: TRBJ1-2; CDR3: CASSLIPRGYTF
V: TRBV9; J: TRBJ2-7; CDR3: CASSVAPGLAEQYF
V: TRBV19; J: TRBJ2-1; CDR3: CASRETGQGIYEQFF
V: TRBV30; J: TRBJ2-3; CDR3: CAWSPDRARHLLEADTQYF
V: TRBV7-9; J: TRBJ2-1; CDR3: CASRKLAGGSYNEQFF
V: TRBV30; J: TRBJ1-4; CDR3: CAWRTGFEKLFF
V: TRBV6-5; J: TRBJ2-7; CDR3: CASSYFAGEGEQYF
V: TRBV6-6; J: TRBJ2-5; CDR3: CASSRPGGRQETQYF
V: TRBV14; J: TRBJ2-1; CDR3: CASSMGLGLNEQFF
V: TRBV2; J: TRBJ2-7; CDR3: CASSGQGPGEQYF
V: TRBV15; J: TRBJ1-1; CDR3: CATSREGQGNTEAFF
V: TRBV28; J: TRBJ1-4; CDR3: CASSPGQLNEKLFF
V: TRBV7-3; J: TRBJ1-2; CDR3: CASSKGGSGYGYTF
V: TRBV27; J: TRBJ2-1; CDR3: CASSLGSFNEQFF
V: TRBV30; J: TRBJ1-5; CDR3: CAWTGGFDQPQHF
V: TRBV30; J: TRBJ2-6; CDR3: CAWRNFLGSGANVLTF
V: TRBV7-2; J: TRBJ1-1; CDR3: CASSLLTGYTEAFF
V: TRBV14; J: TRBJ1-2; CDR3: CASSPRQGSGYTF
V: TRBV6-1; J: TRBJ2-5; CDR3: CASRSRGSETQYF
V: TRBV28; J: TRBJ2-1; CDR3: CASSTGQGKNEQFF
V: TRBV30; J: TRBJ2-5; CDR3: CAWSVTPYPLAGARETQYF
V: TRBV29-1; J: TRBJ2-5; CDR3: CSVRQRNQETQYF
V: TRBV5-1; J: TRBJ1-5; CDR3: CASSLRQGDQPQHF
V: TRBV10-3; J: TRBJ1-1; CDR3: CAIGRTGGLNTEAFF
V: TRBV4-2; J: TRBJ2-7; CDR3: CASSQLAASSAYEQYF
V: TRBV7-6; J: TRBJ2-5; CDR3: CASSSEYRGTQYF
V: TRBV18; J: TRBJ2-6; CDR3: CASSQGAGANVLTF
V: TRBV30; J: TRBJ2-2; CDR3: CAWSTAGELFF
V: TRBV29-1; J: TRBJ1-1; CDR3: CSAPTGSDTEAFF
V: TRBV30; J: TRBJ1-5; CDR3: CAWSRGLQGAQPQHF
V: TRBV5-4; J: TRBJ2-1; CDR3: CASSGASGRIVGEQFF
V: TRBV7-9; J: TRBJ2-1; CDR3: CASSPPDREIWNEQFF